The 23 T cell receptor beta chains below were found in one sample sequenced in a study of T cells in Graves' hyperthyroidism and ophthalmopathy. The source material, RNA transcripts, was used to amplify TCR beta CDR3 regions. TCR CDR3 regions were first amplified by RT-PCR with HTBI primers. TCRdb itself ran the multiplex PCR reads through MiXCR, one entry per CDR3 protein. Of about 640,000 distinct CDR3 sequences listed, about 20% were seen once; the top ten hold under 35%. Sample: blood. These receptors originate from a man aged 30-40 years with Graves' ophthalmopathy.

The V gene is TRBV11-2, the J gene TRBJ1-3; 7 bases map to TRBD1. This CDR3 spans 13 amino acids. Trimming at V came to 5 bases and at J to 8 bases, leaving 6 bases not matched to a gene. Looked up from germline, CDR1 is SGHAT and CDR2 is FQNNGV. CDR3 bases: TGTGCCAGCAGCGGCGACAGGGAGTACACCATATATTTT. Residues: CASSGDREYTIYF.

This clonotype was recorded at least ten times. The chain links TRBV28 to TRBJ2-7; D not resolved. Germline CDR1 is MDHEN and CDR2 is SYDVKM. V was trimmed by 2 bases and J by 3 bases, leaving 11 bases between them. The CDR3 length is 14 residues. The CDR3 loop is CASSLSGFSYEQYF. The CDR3 DNA is TGTGCCAGCAGTTTAAGTGGGTTTAGCTACGAGCAGTACTTC.

V is TRBV28 and J is TRBJ2-1, with D tentatively TRBD2 (6 bases). The ends were cut back, 5 bases at V and 9 bases at J, with 11 bases in the middle. This CDR3 has 12 amino acids. Germline loops: CDR1 MDHEN, CDR2 SYDVKM. The CDR3 nucleotides read TGTGCCAGCAGTCTTCTAGCGCGTGAGCAGTTCTTC. Its protein product is CASSLLAREQFF.

This chain uses TRBV7-9 with TRBJ2-3, with 7 bases matching TRBD1. Trimming cost V 5 bases and J 4 bases; bases outside gene matches: 9. The CDR3 spans 15 residues. CDR1 and CDR2 (germline): SEHNR, FQNEAQ (reference sequence). The CDR3 region is CASSLGQVPADTQYF. The DNA of the CDR3 is TGTGCCAGCAGCCTCGGACAGGTGCCAGCAGATACGCAGTATTTT.

The V call is TRBV6-1, the J call TRBJ1-1; D is uncertain. The germline CDR1 and CDR2 sequences are MNHNS and SASEGT. V lost 11 bases, J lost 0 bases, and 13 bases lay in between. There are 13 residues in the CDR3. CDR3 region: CAHSMGMNTEAFF. The DNA for the CDR3 is TGTGCCCATTCAATGGGGATGAACACTGAAGCTTTCTTT.

This clonotype was counted at least ten times. This chain joins TRBV6-2 or TRBV6-3 and TRBJ1-6; 11 nucleotides line up with TRBD1. In germline, CDR1 is MNHEY, CDR2 SVGEGT. The CDR3 has 15 amino acids. The V and J ends lost 2 bases and 9 bases, in that order; junction bases with no gene match: 3. The CDR3: CASSYAGQGVSPLHF. In DNA form, the CDR3 reads TGTGCCAGCAGTTACGCGGGACAGGGGGTTTCACCCCTCCACTTT.

V usage is TRBV15 and J usage is TRBJ2-2, with TRBD1 identical over 7 bases. Germline values: CDR1 LNHNV, CDR2 YYDKDF (reference sequence). The junction had 6 bases not matched to a gene; V was cut back by 0 bases and J by 8 bases. The CDR3 loop spans 15 amino acids. The CDR3 nucleotides read TGTGCCACCAGCAGAGAGTTTGCCAGGGGGGGGGAGCTGTTTTTT. Its protein product is CATSREFARGGELFF.

Worth noting for this clonotype: A much larger clone differs from this one at a single base, so this may be a read error. The rearrangement joins TRBV11-2 to TRBJ2-5, with D perhaps matching TRBD2 (6 bases). The CDR3 sequence is 15 residues long. CDR1 SGHAT and CDR2 FQNNGV come from the germline V gene. Trimming removed 1 base from V and 7 bases from J, with 16 bases in between. DNA of the CDR3: TGTGCCAGCAGCTTAGGGTGGGGAGGCCCAGGGACCCAGTACTTC. Amino acid sequence: CASSLGWGGPGTQYF.

The rearrangement links TRBV7-6 to TRBJ1-1; 8 positions match TRBD1. Germline-derived CDR1 and CDR2 are SGHVS and FNYEAQ. The junction had 9 bases not matched to a gene; V was cut back by 5 bases and J by 4 bases. This CDR3 has 15 residues. The CDR3 spells CASSPRQGRSTEAFF. DNA of the CDR3: TGTGCCAGCAGCCCCCGACAGGGGAGGAGCACTGAAGCTTTCTTT.

This clonotype was counted a single time. The rearrangement joins TRBV28 to TRBJ1-5, with TRBD1 as a possible D gene (5 bases). CDR1 is MDHEN and CDR2 is SYDVKM in the germline V gene. Trimming took 5 bases from V and 9 from J, leaving 11 bases between them. This CDR3 has 12 residues. The chain's CDR3 is CASSRRGGPQHF. The CDR3 DNA sequence: TGTGCCAGCAGTCGACGGGGGGGGCCCCAGCATTTT.

The chain employs TRBV7-2 and TRBJ1-4; 9 bases fit TRBD1. CDR3 length equals 15 residues. After removal of 0 bases from V and 7 bases from J, the junction contained 3 bases not matched to a gene. Germline loops: CDR1 SGHTA, CDR2 FQGNSA. For the CDR3, the DNA is TGTGCCAGCAGCTTAGCCGGGACAGGGTTTGAAAAACTGTTTTTT. Its translation is CASSLAGTGFEKLFF.

This clonotype was detected only once. The rearrangement joins TRBV9 to TRBJ2-7; TRBD2 matches at 12 bases. Losses at the gene ends were 5 bases for V and 5 bases for J; bases not matched to a gene: 11. This CDR3 contains 16 residues. The V gene's germline CDR1 is SGDLS and CDR2 YYNGEE. The CDR3 DNA sequence: TGTGCCAGCAGTCGTACTTCTAGCGGGAGGGGAAACGAGCAGTACTTC. Protein: CASSRTSSGRGNEQYF.

Only a few counts were recorded for this clonotype. The V gene is TRBV7-3, the J gene TRBJ1-4, with TRBD1 identical over 8 bases. The germline gives CDR1 SGHTA, CDR2 FQGTGA. V lost 2 bases and J lost 7; bases outside the gene matches: 9. The CDR3 is 16 amino acids. The CDR3 reads CASSLPGGQGGEKLFF. The CDR3 nucleotides are TGTGCCAGCAGCTTACCAGGGGGCCAGGGTGGTGAAAAACTGTTTTTT.

This chain uses TRBV15 with TRBJ2-5; no definite D call. This CDR3 is built from 17 residues. Germline V CDR1 and CDR2: LNHNV, YYDKDF (reference sequence). Between the trimmed V and J ends, which lost 0 bases and 4 bases, there was a span of 18 bases. The CDR3 spells CATSRDPHSAGSETQYF. CDR3 in DNA: TGTGCCACCAGCAGAGATCCCCACTCCGCCGGGTCAGAGACCCAGTACTTC.

The chain couples TRBV10-3 to TRBJ1-2; no definite D call. Germline V lookup: CDR1 ENHRY, CDR2 SYGVKD. Trimming stripped 4 bases from V and 3 bases from J, with 6 bases between. The CDR3 consists of 12 residues. The chain's CDR3 is CAISATDYGYTF. The CDR3, as DNA: TGTGCCATCAGTGCTACGGACTATGGCTACACCTTC.

For this clonotype: Just one base apart from a much larger clone, this may be a read error. V gene TRBV11-2 combines with J gene TRBJ2-7, with a possible D match to TRBD2 (5 bases). Germline CDR1 SGHAT, CDR2 FQNNGV. The CDR3 sequence is 14 residues long. CDR3: CASSIRQREYEQCF. The CDR3 DNA reads as TGTGCCAGCAGCATACGTCAGAGGGAGTACGAGCAGTGCTTC. Together with reference TRBV11-2 and TRBJ2-7, the CDR3 gives the full variable domain: EAGVAQSPRYKIIEKRQSVAFWCNPISGHATLYWYQQILGQGPKLLIQFQNNGVVDDSQLPKDRFSAERLKGVDSTLKIQPAKLEDSAVYLCASSIRQREYEQCFGPGTRLTVT.

This clonotype was seen a single time. The chain employs TRBV5-1 and TRBJ2-7, with 8 bases identical to TRBD1. The V segment lost 3 bases and the J segment 8 bases; nucleotides outside the gene matches: 10. Germline-derived CDR1 and CDR2 are SGHRS and YFSETQ. CDR3 length: 14 amino acids. For the CDR3, the DNA is TGCGCCAGCAGCTCACAGGGGGGAGCATACAAGCAGTACTTC. Amino acid sequence: CASSSQGGAYKQYF.

In regard to this clonotype: A much larger clone lies one base from this, so it may be a read error. The chain uses TRBV11-2 and TRBJ2-3; D is undetermined. Germline V CDR1 and CDR2: SGHAT, FQNNGV. This CDR3 has 12 amino acids. The CDR3 protein is CATSFITDTQYF. The CDR3 DNA reads as TGTGCCACCAGCTTTATCACAGATACGCAGTATTTT. The full variable domain, with the rest looked up from reference TRBV11-2 and TRBJ2-3, is EAGVAQSPRYKIIEKRQSVAFWCNPISGHATLYWYQQILGQGPKLLIQFQNNGVVDDSQLPKDRFSAERLKGVDSTLKIQPAKLEDSAVYLCATSFITDTQYFGPGTRLTVL.

This clonotype has only a few counts. J is TRBJ2-3 and V is TRBV18; D is perhaps TRBD2 (6 bases). Germline V CDR1 and CDR2: KGHSH, LQKENI. V dropped 4 bases and J dropped 4 bases, with 21 bases sitting between them. This CDR3 region has 17 residues. In nucleotides, the CDR3 is TGTGCCAGCTCACGAGACAATTCGGTCGGGGGTGCAGATACGCAGTATTTT. It codes for CASSRDNSVGGADTQYF.

There are many counts of this clonotype. The V call is TRBV11-2, the J call TRBJ2-3; 7 nucleotides align to TRBD2. The V gene end was trimmed by 5 bases and the J gene end by 5 bases; junction bases not matched to a gene: 10. The CDR3 length is 15 residues. CDR1 is SGHAT, CDR2 FQNNGV, per germline. The CDR3 DNA sequence: TGTGCCAGCAGCACCGGGACTACTGGGGGAGATACGCAGTATTTT. Translation gives CASSTGTTGGDTQYF.

This clonotype was seen a few times. The chain combines TRBV30 with TRBJ2-7; 8 bases line up with TRBD1. There are 13 residues in the CDR3. Trimming took 4 bases from V and 3 from J; bases not matched to a gene: 5. Germline-derived CDR1 and CDR2 are GTSNPN and SVGIG (reference sequence). The CDR3 region is CAWTGTGRYEQYF. The CDR3 coding sequence is TGTGCCTGGACCGGGACAGGCCGCTACGAGCAGTACTTC. Combining the CDR3 with reference TRBV30 and TRBJ2-7 gives the whole variable domain SQTIHQWPATLVQPVGSPLSLECTVEGTSNPNLYWYRQAAGRGLQLLFYSVGIGQISSEVPQNLSASRPQDRQFILSSKKLLLSDSGFYLCAWTGTGRYEQYFGPGTRLTVT.

Remarks on this clonotype: Since no conserved phenylalanine or tryptophan closes the CDR3, a read error is the likely cause. The genes are TRBV6-5 and TRBJ1-2, with D possibly matching TRBD1 (5 bases). There are 15 residues in the CDR3. Germline V lookup: CDR1 MNHEY, CDR2 SVGAGI. The CDR3 loop reads CASSYDSWANYSYTS. CDR3 bases: TGTGCCAGCAGTTACGACAGTTGGGCTAACTATAGCTACACCTCC.

The V call is TRBV6-2 or TRBV6-3, the J call TRBJ2-7, with 10 bases lining up with TRBD1. This CDR3 has 15 amino acids. V shed 3 bases, J shed 6 bases, and the junction held 8 bases outside the gene matches. Germline V gene lookup returns CDR1 MNHEY and CDR2 SVGEGT. CDR3 coding DNA: TGTGCCAGCAGTTATTCCGGGACAGGGGAGGTCGAGCAGTACTTC. This translates into CASSYSGTGEVEQYF.